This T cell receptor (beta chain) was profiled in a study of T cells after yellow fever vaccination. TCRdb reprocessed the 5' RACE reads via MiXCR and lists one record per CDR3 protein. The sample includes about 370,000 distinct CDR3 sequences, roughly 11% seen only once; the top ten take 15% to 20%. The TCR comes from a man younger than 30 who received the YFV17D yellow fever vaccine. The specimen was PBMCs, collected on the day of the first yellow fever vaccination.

For the CDR3, the DNA is TGTGCCAGCAGCTTAGGGGGGGCGCGGCGCGCCGGGGAGCTGTTTTTT. Translated: CASSLGGARRAGELFF. The chain carries TRBV7-8 and TRBJ2-2, with D perhaps given as TRBD1 or TRBD2 (6 bases each). Germline CDR1 reads SGHVS; CDR2 reads FQNEAQ. V gave up 1 base and J gave up 6 bases, with 15 bases separating them. The CDR3 is 16 amino acids.